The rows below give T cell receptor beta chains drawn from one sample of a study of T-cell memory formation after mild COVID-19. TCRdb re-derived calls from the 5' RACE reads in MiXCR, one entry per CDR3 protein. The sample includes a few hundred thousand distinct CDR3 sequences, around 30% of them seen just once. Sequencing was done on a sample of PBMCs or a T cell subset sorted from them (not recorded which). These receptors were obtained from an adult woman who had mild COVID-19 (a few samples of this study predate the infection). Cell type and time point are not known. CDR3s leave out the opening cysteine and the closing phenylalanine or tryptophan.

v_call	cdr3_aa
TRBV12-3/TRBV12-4	ASSSPWWDSQIRPQH
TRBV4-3	ASSQALRGLGQYEQY
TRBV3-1	ASSRNGVGYSGNTIY
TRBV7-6	ASSLVVATNTGELF
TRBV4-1	ASSQVSGLSSYEQY
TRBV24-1	ATAGTTDTQY
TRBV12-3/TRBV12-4	ASSLFLPSMNTEAF
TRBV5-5	ASSPSSTAYNEQF
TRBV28	ASSLLLGEQY
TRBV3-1	ASSQGQGPYEQY
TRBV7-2	ASSLLLNYGYT
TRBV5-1	ASSPQAELAGGGEQF
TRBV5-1	ASSVLGTSGPDLTDTQY
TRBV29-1	SAQGRRPQH
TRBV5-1	ASSSWPKGPLNTEAF
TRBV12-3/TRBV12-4	ASSLYRALTEAF
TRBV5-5	ASSFWTANQPQH
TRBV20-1	SARVAGGYAKNIQY
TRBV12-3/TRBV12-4	ASSRDSEGELF
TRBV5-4	AEQSRDSPLH